Listed here are 21 T cell receptor beta chains from one sample, sequenced in a study of cytomegalovirus exposure and HLA in healthy donors. Vbeta (60) and Jbeta (13) primers were used in the PCR. TCRdb's copy holds only in-frame clones and misses some; the assay was immunoSEQ multiplex PCR. The table lists approximately 190,000 clones, 75% to 90% of them singletons. Sequencing used PBMCs. These receptors all stem from a man younger than 45 in good health and CMV-seronegative.

V usage is TRBV2 and J usage is TRBJ2-3, with D possibly being TRBD1 (5 bases). Germline-derived CDR1 and CDR2 are SNHLY and FYNNEI. Trimming took off 6 bases at V and 2 bases at J, with 6 bases between the two ends. The CDR3 extends over 12 amino acids. Written as DNA, the CDR3 is TGTGCCAGCAGGACAGACACAGATACGCAGTATTTT. Its translation is CASRTDTDTQYF.

This chain joins TRBV5-6 and TRBJ2-1; a weak D match, TRBD1 (6 bases). Trimming took 5 bases from V and 7 from J, leaving 22 bases between them. This CDR3 has 16 residues. In germline, CDR1 is SGHDT, CDR2 YYEEEE. In DNA form, the CDR3 reads TGTGCCAGCAGGGCATTAGGGGGAGAGAAGTTGAATGAGCAGTTCTTC. Encoded protein: CASRALGGEKLNEQFF.

The chain links TRBV15 to TRBJ1-1, with no clear D. This CDR3 region has 14 residues. V was pared by 0 bases and J by 1 base, with 6 bases between. Germline V lookup: CDR1 LNHNV, CDR2 YYDKDF (reference sequence). The CDR3 loop is CATSRDPWNTEAFF. For the CDR3, the DNA is TGTGCCACCAGCAGAGACCCCTGGAACACTGAAGCTTTCTTT.

This chain uses TRBV19 with TRBJ1-5; 10 bases line up with TRBD1. This CDR3 is built from 16 residues. With 5 bases clipped from V and 5 bases from J, the junction kept 9 bases outside the gene matches. Germline CDR1 reads LNHDA; CDR2 reads SQIVND (reference sequence). CDR3 in amino acids: CASSRRDRGGDQPQHF. For the CDR3, the DNA is TGTGCCAGTAGTCGAAGGGACAGGGGAGGGGATCAGCCCCAGCATTTT. Combining the CDR3 with reference TRBV19 and TRBJ1-5 gives the whole variable domain DGGITQSPKYLFRKEGQNVTLSCEQNLNHDAMYWYRQDPGQGLRLIYYSQIVNDFQKGDIAEGYSVSREKKESFPLTVTSAQKNPTAFYLCASSRRDRGGDQPQHFGDGTRLSIL.

The rearrangement uses TRBV19 and TRBJ2-7; D perhaps matches TRBD1 (5 bases). V dropped 5 bases and J dropped 6 bases, with 14 bases sitting between them. The CDR3 consists of 13 residues. CDR1 is LNHDA and CDR2 is SQIVND in the germline V gene (reference sequence). CDR3 bases: TGTGCCAGTAGTCCCGACCAGGGTTCCGAGCAGTACTTC. This gives the protein CASSPDQGSEQYF.

The table lists this clone with a few counts. This chain joins TRBV4-3 and TRBJ2-7; 9 positions agree with TRBD1. The CDR3 runs to 16 residues. Trimming at V came to 0 bases and at J to 3 bases, leaving 6 bases not matched to a gene. From germline, CDR1 is LGHNA and CDR2 YSLEER. The CDR3 here is CASSQDGTGTVYEQYF. In DNA form, the CDR3 reads TGCGCCAGCAGCCAAGATGGGACAGGGACGGTCTACGAGCAGTACTTC.

In regard to this clone: The same CDR3 arises from other DNA sequences in this sample as well. The rearrangement joins TRBV7-2 to TRBJ2-7; TRBD2 is a possible D gene (6 bases). Germline V lookup: CDR1 SGHTA, CDR2 FQGNSA. V gave up 0 bases and J gave up 2 bases, with 8 bases separating them. This CDR3 has 14 residues. CDR3 coding DNA: TGTGCCAGCAGCTTAGCCGGAGGGACCTACGAGCAGTACTTC. This encodes CASSLAGGTYEQYF.

This clone was counted a single time. This rearrangement joins TRBV27 to TRBJ2-3; possible D gene TRBD2, 5 bases. The CDR3 consists of 14 residues. CDR1 MNHEY and CDR2 SMNVEV come from the germline V gene (reference sequence). V was shortened by 5 bases and J by 2 bases, with 11 bases between the two germline ends. The CDR3 sequence is CASSPRGFTDTQYF. The CDR3 DNA reads TGTGCCAGCAGTCCTCGAGGGTTCACAGATACGCAGTATTTT.

This clone is a singleton in its sample. The chain joins TRBV9 to TRBJ1-3; perhaps TRBD1 as D (5 bases). This CDR3 is built from 17 residues. Per germline, CDR1 SGDLS and CDR2 YYNGEE. Trimming removed 0 bases at V and 7 bases at J, with 20 bases between. The CDR3 region is CASSVAPRGGEVNTIYF. DNA for the CDR3: TGTGCCAGCAGCGTAGCCCCCCGGGGGGGAGAGGTGAACACCATATATTTT.

V usage is TRBV10-3 and J usage is TRBJ2-5, with 11 bases matching TRBD2. Germline V lookup: CDR1 ENHRY, CDR2 SYGVKD. This CDR3 has 14 residues. With V trimmed by 3 bases and J by 4 bases, 1 base remained unmatched. Written as DNA, the CDR3 is TGTGCCATCAGTGATGGACTAGCGGGAGAGACCCAGTACTTC. Translated: CAISDGLAGETQYF.

The genes are TRBV7-9 and TRBJ2-5; 7 bases agree with TRBD2. The ends lost 5 bases at V and 7 bases at J; junction bases unmatched: 16. The germline V gene has CDR1 SEHNR and CDR2 FQNEAQ (reference sequence). The CDR3 runs to 16 residues. CDR3 nucleotide sequence: TGTGCCAGCAGCCAGCCGAGAGTCGGACTAGGCGGGACCCAGTACTTC. Translating gives CASSQPRVGLGGTQYF.

The rearrangement joins TRBV19 to TRBJ2-1, with 8 nucleotides matching TRBD2. Germline CDR1 LNHDA, CDR2 SQIVND (reference sequence). Trimming took 9 bases from V and 8 from J; bases not matched to a gene: 12. This CDR3 is 14 amino acids long. The DNA of the CDR3 is TGTGCCAGCAGTCACGGACTAGCAATCCATGAGCAGTTCTTC. This encodes CASSHGLAIHEQFF.

This sequence joins TRBV27 and TRBJ1-3; D remains ambiguous. Trimming shortened V by 3 bases and J by 0 bases, and 6 bases separated the two germline ends. The V gene's germline CDR1 is MNHEY and CDR2 SMNVEV (reference sequence). The CDR3 covers 14 residues. CDR3 nucleotides: TGTGCCAGCAGTTTTAGTGGCTCTGGAAACACCATATATTTT. Encoded protein: CASSFSGSGNTIYF.

The chain has TRBV2 and TRBJ2-7, with D unclear. CDR1 SNHLY and CDR2 FYNNEI come from the germline V gene. The CDR3 spans 13 residues. V shed 6 bases and J shed 2 bases, with 11 bases lying between them. In nucleotides, the CDR3 is TGTGCCAGCAGATCCGACGGAGCCTACGAGCAGTACTTC. As protein: CASRSDGAYEQYF. Using reference TRBV2 and TRBJ2-7 for the parts outside the CDR3, the full variable domain is EPEVTQTPSHQVTQMGQEVILRCVPISNHLYFYWYRQILGQKVEFLVSFYNNEISEKSEIFDDQFSVERPDGSNFTLKIRSTKLEDSAMYFCASRSDGAYEQYFGPGTRLTVT.

The rearrangement uses TRBV28 and TRBJ2-7, with TRBD2 matching over 11 bases. The CDR3 extends over 17 amino acids. V shed 2 bases, J shed 2 bases, and the junction held 8 bases outside the gene matches. Looked up from germline, CDR1 is MDHEN and CDR2 is SYDVKM. As DNA, the CDR3 is TGTGCCAGCAGTTTAGGGGAACTAGCGGGAGAAACCTACGAGCAGTACTTC. It specifies CASSLGELAGETYEQYF. Variable domain in full (rest from reference TRBV28 and TRBJ2-7): DVKVTQSSRYLVKRTGEKVFLECVQDMDHENMFWYRQDPGLGLRLIYFSYDVKMKEKGDIPEGYSVSREKKERFSLILESASTNQTSMYLCASSLGELAGETYEQYFGPGTRLTVT.

The rearrangement links TRBV29-1 to TRBJ2-3, with D perhaps TRBD1 (6 bases). Trimming removed 6 bases at V and 0 bases at J, with 13 bases between. Germline CDR1 and CDR2: SQVTM and ANQGSEA. This CDR3 is built from 14 residues. In DNA, the CDR3 is TGCAGCGTCCATCGCGACAGGAGCACAGATACGCAGTATTTT. Residues: CSVHRDRSTDTQYF.

This clone has more than one count but fewer than ten. The chain has TRBV2 and TRBJ2-3; a weak D match, TRBD2 (5 bases). Trimming took 3 bases from V and 6 from J, leaving 10 bases between them. The germline gives CDR1 SNHLY, CDR2 FYNNEI. The CDR3 contains 13 residues. The CDR3: CASSEEVTDTQYF. The CDR3 region has the DNA TGTGCCAGCAGTGAGGAGGTAACGGATACGCAGTATTTT.

The chain carries TRBV30 and TRBJ1-2, with D possibly TRBD1 on 5 matching bases. The CDR3 length is 16 residues. V shed 0 bases and J shed 1 base, with 15 bases lying between them. Germline V gives CDR1 GTSNPN, CDR2 SVGIG (reference sequence). The CDR3 sequence is CAWSVPRTSFNYGYTF. CDR3 coding DNA: TGTGCCTGGAGTGTACCGAGGACATCTTTTAACTATGGCTACACCTTC.

The chain couples TRBV6-5 to TRBJ2-2, with TRBD1 as a possible D gene (6 bases). The CDR3 runs 15 residues. Germline V gene data show CDR1 as MNHEY and CDR2 as SVGAGI. V lost 2 bases, J lost 3 bases, and 10 bases lay in between. The CDR3 DNA follows: TGTGCCAGCAGTTACGCAGGGGTGGACACCGGGGAGCTGTTTTTT. It codes for CASSYAGVDTGELFF.

This clone was detected a few times. The chain uses TRBV6-4 and TRBJ2-1; 11 bases match TRBD2. From germline, CDR1 is MRHNA and CDR2 SNTAGT. The J segment lost 6 bases and the V segment lost 0 bases, leaving 1 base of the junction unmatched. The CDR3 runs 15 residues. The CDR3 is CASSDSSGGANEQFF. The CDR3 nucleotides are TGTGCCAGCAGTGACTCTAGCGGGGGGGCCAATGAGCAGTTCTTC.

The rearrangement joins TRBV5-1 to TRBJ1-1; a weak D match, TRBD1 (6 bases). The CDR3 consists of 13 residues. Germline values: CDR1 SGHRS, CDR2 YFSETQ. Trimming pared 2 bases from V and 5 bases from J, leaving 10 bases between. The CDR3 DNA is TGCGCCAGCAGCTTAAACAGGGCGACTGAAGCTTTCTTT. Its protein is CASSLNRATEAFF.